This TCR beta chain appears in the sequencing data of a study of OX40 agonist ivuxolimab in advanced cancers. The study's findings and limits: At doses 0.1 to 3.0 mg/kg, CD4+ and CD8+ clones expanded.

The method was immunoSEQ multiplex PCR; TCRdb's version includes in-frame clones alone and lacks a portion of them. The table lists under 95,000 clones, about 84% of them singletons. The CDR3 spans 16 residues. Germline CDR1 LNHDA, CDR2 SQIVND (reference sequence). Notes on this clone: What it binds is unknown.

The rearrangement uses TRBV19 and TRBJ2-5, with 11 bases aligning to TRBD2. Gene TRBJ2-7 matches the end of the DNA better, so the J call may be wrong. The specimen comprised CD4+ or CD8+ T cells sorted from blood, sampled in a trial of the OX40 agonist ivuxolimab. The origin of this receptor is an adult with an advanced solid tumor such as melanoma, head and neck, liver or kidney cancer. The CDR3 loop is CASSDSGRATSYEQYF. The CDR3 DNA follows: TGTGCCAGTAGTGATAGCGGGAGGGCCACGTCCTACGAGCAGTACTTC.